A selection of T cell receptor beta chains follows, all from one sample in a study of response to subunit inactivated influenza vaccine. Each CDR3 protein is one row after TCRdb ran MiXCR on the RT-PCR reads. Altogether 650,000 to 700,000 distinct CDR3 sequences are present, 15% to 17% being singletons, with the ten largest covering roughly 11%. Sequenced here: PBMCs from blood, sampled roughly 12 days after vaccination. The receptors stem from a man aged 45-60 years who received an inactivated influenza vaccine. The CDR3 runs from the conserved cysteine through the conserved F or W. Fields, in order: CDR3 length, clone size, V gene, J gene, D gene, CDR3 DNA, CDR3 protein. D genes are given only for firm matches. Clone size appears in some rows only: once, few, many, or a class for an expanded clone.

13	few	TRBV24-1	TRBJ2-1	TRBD1	TGTGCCACCAGTGATTTCAGGGGGCCTGAGCAGTTCTTC	CATSDFRGPEQFF
15	few	TRBV4-3	TRBJ2-7	TRBD2	TGCGCCAGCAGCCAAGGGCCTAGCGGAGACTACGAGCAGTACTTC	CASSQGPSGDYEQYF
13	.	TRBV20-1	TRBJ1-2	TRBD1	TGCAGTGCTAGGGACAGGGACTTCTATGGCTACACCTTC	CSARDRDFYGYTF
13	few	TRBV4-1	TRBJ2-7	.	TGCGCCAGCAGCCCGTCCTTAGACTACGAGCAGTACTTC	CASSPSLDYEQYF
14	few	TRBV4-3	TRBJ2-3	.	TGCGCCAGCAGCCAAGCGGCGACCACAGATACGCAGTATTTT	CASSQAATTDTQYF
13	.	TRBV6-4	TRBJ1-6	.	TGTGCCAGCAGGGCGGAGGGTAATTCACCCCTCCACTTT	CASRAEGNSPLHF
13	few	TRBV5-1	TRBJ2-1	.	TGCGCCAGCAGCTTGGTACAGGGCAATGAGCAGTTCTTC	CASSLVQGNEQFF
13	few	TRBV27	TRBJ2-7	.	TGTGCCAGCAGTTTGTTTTGGACCTACGAGCAGTACTTC	CASSLFWTYEQYF
17	few	TRBV12-3/TRBV12-4	TRBJ2-1	.	TGTGCCAGCAGTCCGCGGGGGCCCGGCTCAAAATACAATGAGCAGTTCTTC	CASSPRGPGSKYNEQFF
16	few	TRBV20-1	TRBJ2-1	.	TGCAGTGCTACCTCCAGGAAGCGGGCGTCCTACAATGAGCAGTTCTTC	CSATSRKRASYNEQFF
13	.	TRBV7-2	TRBJ2-5	.	TGTGCCAGCAGCCGCGACCCTCAAGAGACCCAGTACTTC	CASSRDPQETQYF
15	few	TRBV5-6	TRBJ1-5	.	TGTGCCAGCAGCTTGTTGGGGACGAGCAATCAGCCCCAGCATTTT	CASSLLGTSNQPQHF
16	.	TRBV7-9	TRBJ1-4	.	TGTGCCAGCAGCTTCTACGAGGGGACACCGAATGAAAAACTGTTTTTT	CASSFYEGTPNEKLFF
16	.	TRBV20-1	TRBJ2-5	.	TGCAGTGCTAGAGATCTCATCGGAAGCCCCCAAGAGACCCAGTACTTC	CSARDLIGSPQETQYF
16	few	TRBV6-1	TRBJ1-6	.	TGTGCCAGCAGGTCCCGGAGGCAGGGCGGAAATTCACCCCTCCACTTT	CASRSRRQGGNSPLHF
13	.	TRBV5-8	TRBJ2-1	.	TGTGCCAGCAGCTTGGCGTGGGGCAATGAGCAGTTCTTC	CASSLAWGNEQFF
12	many	TRBV12-3/TRBV12-4	TRBJ1-5	.	TGTGCCAGCAGCTCAGGGAATCAGCCCCAGCATTTT	CASSSGNQPQHF
15	.	TRBV4-3	TRBJ1-4	TRBD1	TGCGCCAGCAGCCAAGTAGGACAGGGGAATGAAAAACTGTTTTTT	CASSQVGQGNEKLFF
15	.	TRBV28	TRBJ1-5	.	TGTGCCAGCAGCCTAGTTAACCCCTTTGGGCGGCCCCAGCATTTT	CASSLVNPFGRPQHF
14	many	TRBV6-2/TRBV6-3	TRBJ2-3	.	TGTGCCAGCAGTTACGTCTACGGCACAGATACGCAGTATTTT	CASSYVYGTDTQYF
14	few	TRBV24-1	TRBJ2-5	.	TGTGCCACCAGTGATGGATTGGGGGCAGAGACCCAGTACTTC	CATSDGLGAETQYF
16	.	TRBV27	TRBJ2-1	TRBD2	TGTGCCAGCAGTGGGGGGCTAGCGGGCCTCCACAATGAGCAGTTCTTC	CASSGGLAGLHNEQFF
15	many	TRBV10-3	TRBJ2-7	TRBD2	TGTGCCATCAGCTACTCTAGCGGGAGTATCGACGAGCAGTACTTC	CAISYSSGSIDEQYF
16	.	TRBV4-2	TRBJ2-2	TRBD1	TGTGCCAGCAGCCCTTCGGCACAGGGGTTAACCGGGGAGCTGTTTTTT	CASSPSAQGLTGELFF
14	.	TRBV12-3/TRBV12-4	TRBJ1-4	TRBD1	TGTGCCAGCGAGACAGGGGGCTGGAGTGAAAAACTGTTTTTT	CASETGGWSEKLFF
13	.	TRBV28	TRBJ2-7	.	TGTGCCAGCTCCGGGACGAAGGCCTACGAGCAGTACTTC	CASSGTKAYEQYF
15	.	TRBV9	TRBJ2-7	TRBD1	TGTGCCAGCAGCGTCAGCGGGACAGGGTCCTACGAGCAGTACTTC	CASSVSGTGSYEQYF
13	few	TRBV7-6	TRBJ2-7	.	TGTGCCAGCAGCTCGGCAGGGTTTCTCGAGCAGTACTTC	CASSSAGFLEQYF
14	once	TRBV2	TRBJ2-3	.	TGTGCCATCGACGGACCACAAAGCACAGATACGCAGTATTTT	CAIDGPQSTDTQYF
17	few	TRBV5-1	TRBJ1-1	.	TGCGCCAGCAGCTCAGACCCCGACATTCCAATGAACACTGAAGCTTTCTTT	CASSSDPDIPMNTEAFF
13	few	TRBV30	TRBJ1-1	TRBD1	TGTGCCTGGGACAGGGGGTTGAACACTGAAGCTTTCTTT	CAWDRGLNTEAFF
14	.	TRBV20-1	TRBJ2-7	.	TGCAGTGCTCCCCGGGATCTACCTTCCTACGAGCAGTACTTC	CSAPRDLPSYEQYF
17	few	TRBV30	TRBJ1-4	TRBD1	TGTGCCTGGAGTGTACCAAACAGGGGCTTCGGTAATGAAAAACTGTTTTTT	CAWSVPNRGFGNEKLFF
16	many	TRBV7-2	TRBJ2-3	.	TGTGCCAGCAGCTTAGTCACGGGGGCTGGCGCAGATACGCAGTATTTT	CASSLVTGAGADTQYF
16	.	TRBV7-9	TRBJ2-7	.	TGTGCCAGCAGCTCCTTAGGCTCGGGCTTGTTCTACGAGCAGTACTTC	CASSSLGSGLFYEQYF